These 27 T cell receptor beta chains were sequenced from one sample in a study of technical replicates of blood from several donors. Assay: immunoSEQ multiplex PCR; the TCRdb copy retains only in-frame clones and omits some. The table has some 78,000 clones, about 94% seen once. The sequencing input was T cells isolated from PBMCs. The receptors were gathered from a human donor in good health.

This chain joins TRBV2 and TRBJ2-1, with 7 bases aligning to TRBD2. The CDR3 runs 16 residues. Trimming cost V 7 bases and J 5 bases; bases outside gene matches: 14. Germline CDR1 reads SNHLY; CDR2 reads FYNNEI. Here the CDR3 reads CASNYYSGPRDNEQFF. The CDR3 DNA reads TGTGCCAGCAATTACTATAGCGGGCCCAGGGACAATGAGCAGTTCTTC. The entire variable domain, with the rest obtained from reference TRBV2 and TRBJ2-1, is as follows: EPEVTQTPSHQVTQMGQEVILRCVPISNHLYFYWYRQILGQKVEFLVSFYNNEISEKSEIFDDQFSVERPDGSNFTLKIRSTKLEDSAMYFCASNYYSGPRDNEQFFGPGTRLTVL.

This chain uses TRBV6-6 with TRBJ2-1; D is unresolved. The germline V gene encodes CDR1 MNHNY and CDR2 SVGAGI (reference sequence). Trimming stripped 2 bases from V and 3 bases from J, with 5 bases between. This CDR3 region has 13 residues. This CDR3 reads CASSYTDYNEQFF. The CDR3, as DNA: TGTGCCAGCAGTTACACAGACTACAATGAGCAGTTCTTC.

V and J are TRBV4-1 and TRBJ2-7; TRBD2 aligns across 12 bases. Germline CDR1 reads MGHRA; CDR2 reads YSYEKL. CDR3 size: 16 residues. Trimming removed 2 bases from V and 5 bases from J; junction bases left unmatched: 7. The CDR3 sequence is CASSQQTSGGKNEQYF. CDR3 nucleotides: TGCGCCAGCAGCCAACAAACTAGCGGGGGGAAGAACGAGCAGTACTTC.

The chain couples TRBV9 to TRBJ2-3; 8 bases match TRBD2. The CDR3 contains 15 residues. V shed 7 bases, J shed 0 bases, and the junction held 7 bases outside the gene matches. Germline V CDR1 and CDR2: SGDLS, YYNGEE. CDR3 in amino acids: CASANGGASTDTQYF. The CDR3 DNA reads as TGTGCCAGCGCTAACGGGGGGGCAAGCACAGATACGCAGTATTTT.

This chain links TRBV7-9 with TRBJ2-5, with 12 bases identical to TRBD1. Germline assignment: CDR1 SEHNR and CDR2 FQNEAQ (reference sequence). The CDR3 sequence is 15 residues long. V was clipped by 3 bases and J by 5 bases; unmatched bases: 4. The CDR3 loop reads CASSFGTGGPETQYF. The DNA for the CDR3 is TGTGCCAGCAGCTTTGGGACAGGGGGCCCCGAGACCCAGTACTTC.

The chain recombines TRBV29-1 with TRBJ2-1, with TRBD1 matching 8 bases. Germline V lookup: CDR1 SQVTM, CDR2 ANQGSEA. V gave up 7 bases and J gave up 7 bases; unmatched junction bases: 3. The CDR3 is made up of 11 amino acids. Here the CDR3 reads CSARQGNEQFF. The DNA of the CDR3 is TGCAGCGCCAGACAGGGGAATGAGCAGTTCTTC.

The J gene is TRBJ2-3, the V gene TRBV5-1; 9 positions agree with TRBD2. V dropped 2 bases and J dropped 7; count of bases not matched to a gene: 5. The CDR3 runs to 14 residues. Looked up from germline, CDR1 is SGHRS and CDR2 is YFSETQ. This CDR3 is CASSLGSGGNTQYF. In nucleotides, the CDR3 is TGCGCCAGCAGCTTAGGTAGCGGGGGTAATACGCAGTATTTT. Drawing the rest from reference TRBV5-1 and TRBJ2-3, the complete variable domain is KAGVTQTPRYLIKTRGQQVTLSCSPISGHRSVSWYQQTPGQGLQFLFEYFSETQRNKGNFPGRFSGRQFSNSRSEMNVSTLELGDSALYLCASSLGSGGNTQYFGPGTRLTVL.

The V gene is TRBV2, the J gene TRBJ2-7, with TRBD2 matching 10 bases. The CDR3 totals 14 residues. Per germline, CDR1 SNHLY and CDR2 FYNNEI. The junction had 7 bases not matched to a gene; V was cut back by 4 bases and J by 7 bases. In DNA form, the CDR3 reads TGTGCCAGCAGTGGGACTAGCGGATGGTGGGAGCAGTACTTC. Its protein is CASSGTSGWWEQYF. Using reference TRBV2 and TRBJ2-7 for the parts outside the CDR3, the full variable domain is EPEVTQTPSHQVTQMGQEVILRCVPISNHLYFYWYRQILGQKVEFLVSFYNNEISEKSEIFDDQFSVERPDGSNFTLKIRSTKLEDSAMYFCASSGTSGWWEQYFGPGTRLTVT.

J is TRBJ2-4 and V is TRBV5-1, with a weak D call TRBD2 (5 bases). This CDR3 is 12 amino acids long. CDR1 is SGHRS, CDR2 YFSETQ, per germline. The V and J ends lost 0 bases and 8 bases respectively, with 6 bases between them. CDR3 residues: CASSLGGDIQYF. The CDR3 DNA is TGCGCCAGCAGCTTGGGGGGAGACATTCAGTACTTC.

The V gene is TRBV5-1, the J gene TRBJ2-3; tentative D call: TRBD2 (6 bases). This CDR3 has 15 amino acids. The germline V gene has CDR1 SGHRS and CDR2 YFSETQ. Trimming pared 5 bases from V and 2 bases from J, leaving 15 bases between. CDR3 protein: CASSSDGGTTDTQYF. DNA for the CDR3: TGCGCCAGCAGTTCTGACGGGGGAACCACAGATACGCAGTATTTT.

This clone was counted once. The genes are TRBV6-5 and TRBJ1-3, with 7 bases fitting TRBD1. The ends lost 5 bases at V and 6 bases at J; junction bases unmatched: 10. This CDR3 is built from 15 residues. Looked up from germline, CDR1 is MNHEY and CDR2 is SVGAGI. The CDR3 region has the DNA TGTGCCAGCAGTCGGACAGGCGCATTCCCAAACACCATATATTTT. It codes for CASSRTGAFPNTIYF.

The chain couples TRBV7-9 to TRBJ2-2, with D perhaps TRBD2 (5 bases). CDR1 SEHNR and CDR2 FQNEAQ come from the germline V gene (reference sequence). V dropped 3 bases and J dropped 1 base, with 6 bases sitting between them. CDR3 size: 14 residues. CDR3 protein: CASSLDWNTGELFF. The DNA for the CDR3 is TGTGCCAGCAGCTTGGACTGGAACACCGGGGAGCTGTTTTTT.

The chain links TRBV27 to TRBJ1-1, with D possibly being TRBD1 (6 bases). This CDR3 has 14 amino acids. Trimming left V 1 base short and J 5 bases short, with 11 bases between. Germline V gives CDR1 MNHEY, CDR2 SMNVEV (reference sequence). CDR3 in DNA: TGTGCCAGCAGTTTATTAGGGGGTCATACTGAAGCTTTCTTT. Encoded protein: CASSLLGGHTEAFF.

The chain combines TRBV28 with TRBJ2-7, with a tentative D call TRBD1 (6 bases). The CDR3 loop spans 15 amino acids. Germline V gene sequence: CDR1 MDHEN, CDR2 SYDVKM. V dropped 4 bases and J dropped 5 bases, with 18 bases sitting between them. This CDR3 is CASSSLGWDIHEQYF. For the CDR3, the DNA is TGTGCCAGCAGTTCCCTCGGGTGGGACATTCACGAGCAGTACTTC.

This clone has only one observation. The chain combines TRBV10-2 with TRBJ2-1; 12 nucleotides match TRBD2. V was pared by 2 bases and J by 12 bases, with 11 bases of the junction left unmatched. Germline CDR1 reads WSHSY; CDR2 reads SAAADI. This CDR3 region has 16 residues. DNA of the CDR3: TGCGCCAGCAGTGAGGTACTAGCGGGAGGCTCCGTATCGCAGTTCTTC. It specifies CASSEVLAGGSVSQFF.

The CDR3 region is CASSPLTGPHGYTF. In DNA, the CDR3 is TGTGCCAGCAGCCCTCTGACAGGGCCCCATGGCTACACCTTC. This chain joins TRBV27 and TRBJ1-2; 7 positions agree with TRBD1. After removal of 6 bases from V and 6 bases from J, the junction contained 10 bases not matched to a gene. The CDR3 is made up of 14 amino acids. Germline CDR1 and CDR2: MNHEY and SMNVEV (reference sequence).

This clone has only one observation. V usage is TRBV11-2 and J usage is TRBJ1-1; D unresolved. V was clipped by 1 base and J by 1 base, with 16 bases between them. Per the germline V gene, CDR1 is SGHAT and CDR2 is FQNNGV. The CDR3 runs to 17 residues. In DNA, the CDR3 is TGTGCCAGCAGCTTAGCGTTCTTAGGACTCAAGAACACTGAAGCTTTCTTT. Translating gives CASSLAFLGLKNTEAFF.

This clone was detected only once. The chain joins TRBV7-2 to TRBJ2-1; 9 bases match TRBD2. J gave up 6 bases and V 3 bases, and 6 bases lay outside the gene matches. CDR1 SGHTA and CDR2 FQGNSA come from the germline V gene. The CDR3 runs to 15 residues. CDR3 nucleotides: TGTGCCAGCAGCTTTAAAGCGGGGGGCATCAATGAGCAGTTCTTC. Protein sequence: CASSFKAGGINEQFF.

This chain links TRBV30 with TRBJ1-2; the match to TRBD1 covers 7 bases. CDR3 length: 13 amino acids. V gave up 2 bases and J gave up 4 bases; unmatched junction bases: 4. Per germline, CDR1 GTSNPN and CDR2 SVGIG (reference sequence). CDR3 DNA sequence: TGTGCCTGGAGTACACAGGGGTCCTATGGCTACACCTTC. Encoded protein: CAWSTQGSYGYTF.

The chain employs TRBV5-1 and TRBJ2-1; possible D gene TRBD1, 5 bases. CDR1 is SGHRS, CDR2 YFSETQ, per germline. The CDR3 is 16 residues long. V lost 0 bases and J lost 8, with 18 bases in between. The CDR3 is CASSLVSTAGGDEQFF. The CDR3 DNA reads TGCGCCAGCAGCTTGGTGTCGACAGCCGGCGGCGATGAGCAGTTCTTC.

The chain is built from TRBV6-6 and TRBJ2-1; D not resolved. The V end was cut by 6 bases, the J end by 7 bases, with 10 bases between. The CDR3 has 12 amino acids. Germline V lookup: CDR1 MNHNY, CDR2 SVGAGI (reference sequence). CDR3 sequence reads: CASSSLVNEQFF. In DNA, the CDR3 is TGTGCCAGCAGCTCCCTAGTAAATGAGCAGTTCTTC.

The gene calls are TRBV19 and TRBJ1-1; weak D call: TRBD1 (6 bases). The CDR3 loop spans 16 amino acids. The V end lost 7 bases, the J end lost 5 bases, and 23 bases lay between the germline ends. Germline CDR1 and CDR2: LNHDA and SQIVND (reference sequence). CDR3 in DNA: TGTGCCAGTACACCTAGCCTCATACAGGGCCAGACTGAAGCTTTCTTT. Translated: CASTPSLIQGQTEAFF.

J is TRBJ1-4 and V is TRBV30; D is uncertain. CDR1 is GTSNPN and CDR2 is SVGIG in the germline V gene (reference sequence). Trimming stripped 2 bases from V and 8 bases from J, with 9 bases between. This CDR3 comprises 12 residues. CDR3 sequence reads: CAWSLPREKLFF. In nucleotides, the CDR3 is TGTGCCTGGAGTTTACCTCGGGAAAAACTGTTTTTT.

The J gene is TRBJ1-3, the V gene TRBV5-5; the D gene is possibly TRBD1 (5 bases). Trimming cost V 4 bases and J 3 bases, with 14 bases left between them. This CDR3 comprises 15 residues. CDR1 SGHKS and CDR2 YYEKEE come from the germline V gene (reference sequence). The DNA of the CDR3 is TGTGCCAGCAGCGTTCCAGGGAATGTTGGAAACACCATATATTTT. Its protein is CASSVPGNVGNTIYF.

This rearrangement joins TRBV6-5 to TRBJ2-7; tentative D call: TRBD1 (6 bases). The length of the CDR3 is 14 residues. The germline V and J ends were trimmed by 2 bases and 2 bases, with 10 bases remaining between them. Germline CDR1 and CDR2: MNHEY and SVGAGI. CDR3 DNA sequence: TGTGCCAGCAGTTACGTTCAGGGGACCTACGAGCAGTACTTC. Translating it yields CASSYVQGTYEQYF.

In DNA form, the CDR3 reads TGTGCCAGCAGTCCTCCACGCCGGGACAGTCCCTACGAGCAGTACTTC. Protein sequence: CASSPPRRDSPYEQYF. The J gene is TRBJ2-7, the V gene TRBV27, with 7 bases aligning to TRBD1. The CDR3 is 16 residues long. CDR1 and CDR2 (germline): MNHEY, SMNVEV (reference sequence). V trimming: 5 bases; J trimming: 2 bases; junction bases outside the gene matches: 12.

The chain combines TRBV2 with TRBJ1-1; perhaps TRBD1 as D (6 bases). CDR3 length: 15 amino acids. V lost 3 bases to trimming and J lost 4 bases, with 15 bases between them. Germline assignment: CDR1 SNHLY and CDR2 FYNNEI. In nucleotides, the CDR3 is TGTGCCAGCAGTGAGATGGGAGGGGGATCCACTGAAGCTTTCTTT. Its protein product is CASSEMGGGSTEAFF. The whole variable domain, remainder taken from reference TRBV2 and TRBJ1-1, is EPEVTQTPSHQVTQMGQEVILRCVPISNHLYFYWYRQILGQKVEFLVSFYNNEISEKSEIFDDQFSVERPDGSNFTLKIRSTKLEDSAMYFCASSEMGGGSTEAFFGQGTRLTVV.